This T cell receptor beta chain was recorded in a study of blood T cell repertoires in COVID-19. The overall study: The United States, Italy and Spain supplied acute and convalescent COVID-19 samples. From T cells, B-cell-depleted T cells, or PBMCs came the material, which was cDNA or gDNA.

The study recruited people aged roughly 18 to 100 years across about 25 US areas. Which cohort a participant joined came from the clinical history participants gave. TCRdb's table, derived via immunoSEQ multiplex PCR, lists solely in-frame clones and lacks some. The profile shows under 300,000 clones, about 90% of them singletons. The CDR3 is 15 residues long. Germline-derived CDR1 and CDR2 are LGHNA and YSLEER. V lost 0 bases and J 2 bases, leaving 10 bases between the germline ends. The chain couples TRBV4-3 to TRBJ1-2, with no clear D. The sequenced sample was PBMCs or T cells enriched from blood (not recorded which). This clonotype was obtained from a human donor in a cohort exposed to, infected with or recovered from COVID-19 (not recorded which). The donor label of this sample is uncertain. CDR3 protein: CASSQDTRENYGYTF. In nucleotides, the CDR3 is TGCGCCAGCAGCCAAGATACGCGGGAAAACTATGGCTACACCTTC.